This T cell receptor (beta chain) was sequenced during a study of OX40 agonist ivuxolimab in advanced cancers. Study at large: Prior anti-PD-1, anti-PD-L1 or anti-CTLA-4 therapy did not bar entry, and 40% had some. Partial responses were achieved by three patients, one with hepatocellular carcinoma and two with cutaneous melanoma. Study results and limitations: Clonal expansion from baseline to week 6 occurred in both CD4+ and CD8+ T cells. The study did not work out the antigen specificity of the expanded peripheral T cells.

A remark on this clone: Its antigen is unknown.

Germline loops: CDR1 GTSNPN, CDR2 SVGIG (reference sequence). This CDR3 is 12 amino acids long. V dropped 5 bases and J dropped 4; count of bases not matched to a gene: 1. Profiling relied on immunoSEQ multiplex PCR, and the TCRdb table lists in-frame clones only, not all of them. The profile covers roughly 100,000 clones, with roughly 95% appearing a single time and around 2% taken by the ten largest. This clonotype was sampled from an adult with an advanced solid tumor such as melanoma, head and neck, liver or kidney cancer. The sequenced sample was CD4+ or CD8+ T cells sorted from blood, obtained in a trial of the OX40 agonist ivuxolimab. The rearrangement joins TRBV30 to TRBJ2-3, with 9 bases aligning to TRBD2. For the CDR3, the DNA is TGTGCCTGGGGGACTAGCTCAGATACGCAGTATTTT. The encoded protein is CAWGTSSDTQYF.